These T cell receptor beta chains were read from a single sample in a study of cytomegalovirus exposure and HLA in healthy donors. TCRdb keeps only in-frame clones here, not all; method: immunoSEQ multiplex PCR. This sample yields 85,000 to 90,000 clones, of which around four fifths are seen a single time; approximately 3% belongs to the top ten. Sample: PBMCs. These receptors were taken from a man aged 25 to 40 in good health and CMV-seronegative. The CDR3 runs from the conserved cysteine through the conserved F or W. D genes are given only for firm matches. For some rows the clone size is stated as once, few or many, or as a class when expanded; others skip it.

>TRBD1|TRBJ2-1|TRBV19|.
TGTGCCAGTAGTCTCGACAGGGGATACTACAATGAGCAGTTCTTC
CASSLDRGYYNEQFF
>.|TRBJ1-1|TRBV27|.
TGTGCCAGCAGTTATGACGGAGTTGAAGCTTTCTTT
CASSYDGVEAFF
>TRBD1|TRBJ2-7|TRBV14|.
TGTGCCAGCAGCCTTCTCGGGGACAGGGGAAAGTACTTC
CASSLLGDRGKYF
>.|TRBJ1-5|TRBV19|.
TGTGCCAGTAGTATCAGGATGGGAGGGGGGGACAATCAGCCCCAGCATTTT
CASSIRMGGGDNQPQHF
>.|TRBJ2-5|TRBV19|.
TGTGCCAGTAGTACGGGACACCAAGAAGGGACCCAGTACTTC
CASSTGHQEGTQYF
>TRBD1|TRBJ1-4|TRBV14|.
TGTGCCACCTCCGGGACAGGGGGAGAAAAACTGTTTTTT
CATSGTGGEKLFF
>.|TRBJ2-3|TRBV19|few
TGTGCCACCCAACCCGGACAGGGAGGGCCATATACGCAGTATTTT
CATQPGQGGPYTQYF
>.|TRBJ1-5|TRBV6-5|.
TGTGCCAGCAGACTCGAGGCGACAGACAATCAGCCCCAGCATTTT
CASRLEATDNQPQHF
>.|TRBJ1-4|TRBV27|.
TGTGCCAGCAGTTTGTGGGGAGAAGGAGAAAAACTGTTTTTT
CASSLWGEGEKLFF
>.|TRBJ1-5|TRBV12-5|.
TGTGCTAGTGGTGTAATTCCAGGGGGCAATCAGCCCCAGCATTTT
CASGVIPGGNQPQHF
>.|TRBJ2-1|TRBV9|.
TGTGCCAGCAGCCTGATTACTCAGGGCGTGGGTGAGCAGTTCTTC
CASSLITQGVGEQFF
>TRBD1|TRBJ1-2|TRBV10-3|.
TGTGCCATCAGTCTATCGGACAGGGGGAGCTATGGCTACACCTTC
CAISLSDRGSYGYTF
>TRBD1|TRBJ2-1|TRBV18|once
TGTGCCAGCTCACCACGGTCGGGACAGGGATACAATGAGCAGTTCTTC
CASSPRSGQGYNEQFF
>TRBD1|TRBJ1-6|TRBV2|few
TGTGCCAGCAGTGGACCGGGGACAGGGGATTCACCCCTCCACTTT
CASSGPGTGDSPLHF
>TRBD1|TRBJ2-1|TRBV7-9|.
TGTGCCAGCAGCTTAGCCTTGGGACAGATTAACAATGAGCAGTTCTTC
CASSLALGQINNEQFF
>.|TRBJ1-2|TRBV5-1|.
TGCGCCAGCAGCTTGGTGGGGGGGCAGGTCGGTGGCTACACCTTC
CASSLVGGQVGGYTF
>.|TRBJ1-2|TRBV5-6|few
TGTGCCAGCAGCTTGGATGTAGGGGTTGAGGTATATGGCTACACCTTC
CASSLDVGVEVYGYTF
>TRBD2|TRBJ2-3|TRBV5-4|.
TGTGCCAGCAGCCTCTCCCGCCTAGCGGTAACAGATACGCAGTATTTT
CASSLSRLAVTDTQYF
>TRBD1|TRBJ1-2|TRBV10-3|.
TGTGCCATCAGTGAGTCCCCAGGACAGGGGGGGAAAGGCTACACCTTC
CAISESPGQGGKGYTF
>TRBD1|TRBJ2-7|TRBV27|few
TGTGCCAGCAGTTCTTGGGACAGGGGACGGGAGTACTTC
CASSSWDRGREYF
>.|TRBJ1-4|TRBV11-2|.
TGTGCCAGCAGCGGGACTATCACTAATGAAAAACTGTTTTTT
CASSGTITNEKLFF
>.|TRBJ2-7|TRBV11-2|.
TGTGCCAGCAGCTTTAGCGATTACGAGCAGTACTTC
CASSFSDYEQYF
>.|TRBJ2-1|TRBV29-1|once
TGCAGCGTTGAGATAGGGGGATATGAGCAGTTCTTC
CSVEIGGYEQFF
>.|TRBJ1-6|TRBV7-2|.
TGTGCCAGCAGCCCCGATTCGGGAGGGGTTGGTTCACCCCTCCACTTT
CASSPDSGGVGSPLHF
>.|TRBJ2-7|TRBV9|.
TGTGCCAGCAGTGGGGGCCAGGGGGGTGAGCAGTACTTC
CASSGGQGGEQYF
>.|TRBJ2-3|TRBV19|.
TGTGCCAGTGGCAGGCCAGATACGCAGTATTTT
CASGRPDTQYF
>TRBD1|TRBJ1-4|TRBV5-6|.
TGTGCCAGCAGCTTAGACAGGGGATATGAAAAACTGTTTTTT
CASSLDRGYEKLFF
>.|TRBJ1-2|TRBV5-4|.
TGTGCCAGCAGCTTGGCCAGACTCTATGGCTACACCTTC
CASSLARLYGYTF
>.|TRBJ1-4|TRBV18|.
TGTGCCAGCTCACCACCTGGACAGCCTACAACTAATGAAAAACTGTTTTTT
CASSPPGQPTTNEKLFF
>TRBD1|TRBJ1-1|TRBV30|.
TGTGCCTGGAGTGAGGGACAGGGGAGGACTGAAGCTTTCTTT
CAWSEGQGRTEAFF
>.|TRBJ1-6|TRBV13|few
TGTGCCAGCAGCCCCCCGGAGGGGCGAGGTAATTCACCCCTCCACTTT
CASSPPEGRGNSPLHF
>.|TRBJ1-4|TRBV13|.
TGTGCCAGCAGCTTAGGCGAGGCAGGGCCGGCTGAAAAACTGTTTTTT
CASSLGEAGPAEKLFF
>TRBD1|TRBJ1-1|TRBV7-3|few
TGTGCCAGCAGCTTAATTCCACAAGCCCCGACAGGGGCGAACACTGAAGCTTTCTTT
CASSLIPQAPTGANTEAFF
>.|TRBJ1-1|TRBV7-2|.
TGTGCCAGCAGCTTAGTTCCTGGAGGGAGCACTGAAGCTTTCTTT
CASSLVPGGSTEAFF
>TRBD1|TRBJ1-5|TRBV2|.
TGTGCCAGCAGTGGGGACAGGGTGAATCAGCCCCAGCATTTT
CASSGDRVNQPQHF
>TRBD1|TRBJ2-1|TRBV27|.
TGTGCCAGCAGTTTATACGGACAGGGGGGCATTGAGCAGTTCTTC
CASSLYGQGGIEQFF
>TRBD1|TRBJ1-4|TRBV5-6|.
TGTGCCAGCAGAGTGAACCGGGACAGGGGGGGGTATGAAAAACTGTTTTTT
CASRVNRDRGGYEKLFF
>.|TRBJ2-5|TRBV7-9|.
TGTGCCAGCAGCTTAGGGACACAAGAGACCCAGTACTTC
CASSLGTQETQYF
>.|TRBJ1-6|TRBV5-8|.
TGTGCCAGCAGTGTCACGTACCGGGAACTTCGCCTTTCACCCCTCCACTTT
CASSVTYRELRLSPLHF
>TRBD1|TRBJ1-2|TRBV18|.
TGTGCCAGCTCACCGGGCCAGGGGGCATTCAGTGGCTACACCTTC
CASSPGQGAFSGYTF
>.|TRBJ1-5|TRBV6-6|once
TGTGCCAGCGGGCCACCTGATCAGCCCCAGCATTTT
CASGPPDQPQHF
>.|TRBJ2-2|TRBV4-3|few
TGCGCCAGCAGCGCACGCGGGGTTACGAACACCGGGGAGCTGTTTTTT
CASSARGVTNTGELFF
>TRBD2|TRBJ2-1|TRBV4-3|few
TGCGCCAGCAGCCAAGTCGGGGGGGCCTACAATGAGCAGTTCTTC
CASSQVGGAYNEQFF
>.|TRBJ1-1|TRBV29-1|.
TGCAGCGTCCACTCGACGGGGGGCACTGAAGCTTTCTTT
CSVHSTGGTEAFF
>.|TRBJ1-3|TRBV6-1|.
TGTGCCAGCAGTGAGACAAACCCAGGGTCTGGAAACACCATATATTTT
CASSETNPGSGNTIYF
>.|TRBJ1-1|TRBV10-3|.
TGTGCCATCAGCCACGGGGTACTCACTGAAGCTTTCTTT
CAISHGVLTEAFF
>.|TRBJ2-7|TRBV27|.
TGTGCCAGCAGTTTATGGGGCAGGGACTACGAGCAGTACTTC
CASSLWGRDYEQYF
>.|TRBJ1-2|TRBV4-1|.
TGCGCCAGCAGCCAAGGCCCAGATTATAACTATGGCTACACCTTC
CASSQGPDYNYGYTF
>.|TRBJ1-1|TRBV4-1|.
TGCGCCAGCAGCCAAGTCGGGACTGAAGCTTTCTTT
CASSQVGTEAFF
>TRBD1|TRBJ1-5|TRBV28|few
TGTGCCAGCAGGACAGGGTCCCAGCCCCAGCATTTT
CASRTGSQPQHF
>.|TRBJ1-2|TRBV5-1|once
TGCGCCAGCAGCTTGGACCAAGGAGGGGATGGCTACACCTTC
CASSLDQGGDGYTF
>.|TRBJ2-4|TRBV7-9|.
TGTGCCAGCAGCTTAGAGGCGCTACAGACCAAAAACATTCAGTACTTC
CASSLEALQTKNIQYF
>.|TRBJ1-1|TRBV7-8|.
TGTGCCAGCAGGCCTCGACGGGGCGCCGGGACACTTGATTCTAACACTGAAGCTTTCTTT
CASRPRRGAGTLDSNTEAFF
>.|TRBJ2-7|TRBV6-5|.
TGTGCCAGCAGTTACGAGGGAACCTACGAGCAGTACTTC
CASSYEGTYEQYF
>TRBD1|TRBJ1-5|TRBV30|.
TGTGCCTGGAGCTCGACAGGGCGTAGCAATCAGCCCCAGCATTTT
CAWSSTGRSNQPQHF